This is a list of T cell receptor beta chains from one sample in a study of CD8 T cells in ankylosing spondylitis. TCRdb called the 5' RACE reads again in MiXCR, with one record for every CDR3 protein. This sample has 200,000 to 250,000 distinct CDR3 sequences, with more than 9% found just once. The sample consisted of blood, either unsorted or a sorted T cell fraction (not recorded which). The receptors come from a male donor with ankylosing spondylitis or in good health (not recorded which). CDR3s include the opening cysteine and the closing phenylalanine or tryptophan. A D gene is named only where the DNA matches it firmly. A row's size may be missing; if present it is once, few, many or a size class.

cdr3_aa: CSASGQSYNQPQHF
cdr3_nt: TGCAGTGCTAGCGGACAGTCCTACAATCAGCCCCAGCATTTT
d_call: .
clone_size: many
v_call: TRBV20-1
j_call: TRBJ1-5

cdr3_aa: CATSREGRGFTYGYTF
cdr3_nt: TGTGCCACCAGCAGAGAGGGTAGGGGGTTCACCTATGGCTACACCTTC
d_call: .
clone_size: many
v_call: TRBV15
j_call: TRBJ1-2

cdr3_aa: CASSPYRGAGGGEKLFF
cdr3_nt: TGTGCCAGCAGTCCCTACCGAGGGGCAGGGGGCGGTGAAAAACTGTTTTTT
d_call: TRBD1
clone_size: few
v_call: TRBV27
j_call: TRBJ1-4

cdr3_aa: CASRGADHSPLHF
cdr3_nt: TGTGCCAGCAGAGGGGCGGATCATTCACCCCTCCACTTT
d_call: .
clone_size: many
v_call: TRBV6-6
j_call: TRBJ1-6

cdr3_aa: CASSSLAGNTNEQFF
cdr3_nt: TGTGCCAGCAGCTCCCTAGCGGGGAATACAAATGAGCAGTTCTTC
d_call: TRBD2
clone_size: many
v_call: TRBV12-3/TRBV12-4
j_call: TRBJ2-1

cdr3_aa: CASSLVVGGFQPQHF
cdr3_nt: TGTGCCAGCAGCTTAGTGGTCGGAGGATTTCAGCCCCAGCATTTT
d_call: .
clone_size: many
v_call: TRBV7-2
j_call: TRBJ1-5

cdr3_aa: CASSETGIGFSGANVLTF
cdr3_nt: TGTGCCAGCAGTGAAACGGGGATAGGTTTTTCTGGGGCCAACGTCCTGACTTTC
d_call: .
clone_size: .
v_call: TRBV2
j_call: TRBJ2-6

cdr3_aa: CSARRASYEQYF
cdr3_nt: TGCAGTGCTCGGAGGGCCAGCTACGAGCAGTACTTC
d_call: .
clone_size: .
v_call: TRBV20-1
j_call: TRBJ2-7

cdr3_aa: CSVSDRENEKLFF
cdr3_nt: TGCAGCGTATCCGACAGGGAGAATGAAAAACTGTTTTTT
d_call: TRBD1
clone_size: .
v_call: TRBV29-1
j_call: TRBJ1-4

cdr3_aa: CASSPTATPSTDTQYF
cdr3_nt: TGTGCCAGCAGCCCCACAGCAACCCCGAGCACAGATACGCAGTATTTT
d_call: .
clone_size: .
v_call: TRBV7-9
j_call: TRBJ2-3

cdr3_aa: CASSFIGTNTGELFF
cdr3_nt: TGCGCCAGCAGCTTCATAGGGACGAACACCGGGGAGCTGTTTTTT
d_call: .
clone_size: many
v_call: TRBV5-1
j_call: TRBJ2-2

cdr3_aa: CASSVNPSQETQYF
cdr3_nt: TGTGCCAGCAGCGTGAACCCGTCCCAAGAGACCCAGTACTTC
d_call: .
clone_size: few
v_call: TRBV9
j_call: TRBJ2-5

cdr3_aa: CASSLELNYGYTF
cdr3_nt: TGTGCCAGCAGCTTGGAGCTAAACTATGGCTACACCTTC
d_call: .
clone_size: many
v_call: TRBV5-6
j_call: TRBJ1-2

cdr3_aa: CASSPTSGGQSYNEQFF
cdr3_nt: TGCGCCAGCAGCCCGACTAGCGGGGGCCAATCCTACAATGAGCAGTTCTTC
d_call: TRBD2
clone_size: few
v_call: TRBV5-1
j_call: TRBJ2-1

cdr3_aa: CASRADRGQDTQYF
cdr3_nt: TGTGCCAGCAGAGCTGACAGGGGCCAGGATACGCAGTATTTT
d_call: TRBD1
clone_size: .
v_call: TRBV6-4
j_call: TRBJ2-3

cdr3_aa: CASSLWGQGYQPQHF
cdr3_nt: TGTGCCAGCAGCTTATGGGGACAGGGATATCAGCCCCAGCATTTT
d_call: TRBD1
clone_size: few
v_call: TRBV7-2
j_call: TRBJ1-5

cdr3_aa: CASSPLRQSSLGYTF
cdr3_nt: TGTGCCAGCAGCCCCCTTCGACAGTCCTCTTTAGGCTACACCTTC
d_call: .
clone_size: many
v_call: TRBV7-6
j_call: TRBJ1-2

cdr3_aa: CSARDPGGPYNEQFF
cdr3_nt: TGCAGTGCTAGAGATCCGGGGGGGCCCTACAATGAGCAGTTCTTC
d_call: TRBD2
clone_size: many
v_call: TRBV20-1
j_call: TRBJ2-1

cdr3_aa: CASSFQQGQPQHF
cdr3_nt: TGTGCCAGCAGTTTTCAACAAGGTCAGCCCCAGCATTTT
d_call: .
clone_size: few
v_call: TRBV12-3/TRBV12-4
j_call: TRBJ1-5

cdr3_aa: CASSLQGTVNEQFF
cdr3_nt: TGTGCCAGCAGCCTCCAGGGGACCGTTAATGAGCAGTTCTTC
d_call: .
clone_size: many
v_call: TRBV3-1
j_call: TRBJ2-1

cdr3_aa: CASSLEGAGGHNEQFF
cdr3_nt: TGCGCCAGCAGCTTGGAGGGAGCGGGGGGCCACAATGAGCAGTTCTTC
d_call: TRBD2
clone_size: many
v_call: TRBV5-1
j_call: TRBJ2-1

cdr3_aa: CASSMQGSGDTEAFF
cdr3_nt: TGCGCCAGCAGCATGCAGGGATCTGGGGACACTGAAGCTTTCTTT
d_call: .
clone_size: few
v_call: TRBV5-1
j_call: TRBJ1-1

cdr3_aa: CASSLRQGQETQYF
cdr3_nt: TGTGCCAGCAGCCTTCGACAGGGCCAAGAGACCCAGTACTTC
d_call: TRBD1
clone_size: many
v_call: TRBV3-1
j_call: TRBJ2-5

cdr3_aa: CASSLVAGMGHEQYF
cdr3_nt: TGCGCCAGCAGCTTGGTGGCAGGGATGGGCCACGAGCAGTACTTC
d_call: .
clone_size: few
v_call: TRBV5-1
j_call: TRBJ2-7

cdr3_aa: CASSPDREGNTEAFF
cdr3_nt: TGCGCCAGCAGCCCCGACAGGGAGGGGAACACTGAAGCTTTCTTT
d_call: TRBD1
clone_size: many
v_call: TRBV5-1
j_call: TRBJ1-1

cdr3_aa: CASSSTQAGAGTDTQYF
cdr3_nt: TGTGCCAGCAGTTCCACGCAGGCTGGGGCGGGCACAGATACGCAGTATTTT
d_call: .
clone_size: many
v_call: TRBV6-5
j_call: TRBJ2-3

cdr3_aa: CASSLTGVGNEQFF
cdr3_nt: TGCGCCAGCAGCTTGACAGGGGTTGGGAATGAGCAGTTCTTC
d_call: TRBD1
clone_size: .
v_call: TRBV5-1
j_call: TRBJ2-1

cdr3_aa: CASRGPDNSPLHF
cdr3_nt: TGTGCCAGCAGGGGACCGGACAATTCACCCCTCCACTTT
d_call: .
clone_size: .
v_call: TRBV6-1
j_call: TRBJ1-6

cdr3_aa: CSARRDRVASYEQYF
cdr3_nt: TGCAGTGCTAGAAGAGACAGGGTGGCCTCCTACGAGCAGTACTTC
d_call: TRBD1
clone_size: .
v_call: TRBV20-1
j_call: TRBJ2-7

cdr3_aa: CASSQVGAGVYEQYF
cdr3_nt: TGCGCCAGCAGCCAGGTGGGTGCGGGCGTCTACGAGCAGTACTTC
d_call: .
clone_size: few
v_call: TRBV5-1
j_call: TRBJ2-7

cdr3_aa: CSVGGEGPSGNTIYF
cdr3_nt: TGCAGCGTTGGGGGAGAGGGGCCGTCTGGAAACACCATATATTTT
d_call: .
clone_size: .
v_call: TRBV29-1
j_call: TRBJ1-3

cdr3_aa: CASSSPSTPRSGNTIYF
cdr3_nt: TGTGCCAGCAGTTCCCCCTCGACACCCCGCTCTGGAAACACCATATATTTT
d_call: .
clone_size: many
v_call: TRBV28
j_call: TRBJ1-3

cdr3_aa: CASSLAGSEQYF
cdr3_nt: TGTGCCAGCTCCCTAGCGGGGAGCGAGCAGTACTTC
d_call: TRBD2
clone_size: many
v_call: TRBV25-1
j_call: TRBJ2-7

cdr3_aa: CASSPRPTRDSEAFF
cdr3_nt: TGCGCCAGCAGCCCCCGCCCCACCCGAGACTCTGAAGCTTTCTTT
d_call: .
clone_size: many
v_call: TRBV5-1
j_call: TRBJ1-1

cdr3_aa: CATSDPGLAGSGANVLTF
cdr3_nt: TGTGCCACCAGTGACCCCGGACTAGCGGGGTCTGGGGCCAACGTCCTGACTTTC
d_call: TRBD2
clone_size: .
v_call: TRBV24-1
j_call: TRBJ2-6

cdr3_aa: CAGGSREQYF
cdr3_nt: TGTGCCGGGGGATCCCGCGAGCAGTACTTC
d_call: .
clone_size: .
v_call: TRBV30
j_call: TRBJ2-7

cdr3_aa: CASSPEAGRLREKLFF
cdr3_nt: TGCGCCAGCAGCCCCGAGGCCGGGAGACTCCGAGAAAAACTGTTTTTT
d_call: .
clone_size: many
v_call: TRBV5-1
j_call: TRBJ1-4

cdr3_aa: CASSFSQGSLYEQYF
cdr3_nt: TGTGCCAGCAGTTTTTCTCAGGGGTCCTTATACGAGCAGTACTTC
d_call: .
clone_size: .
v_call: TRBV12-3/TRBV12-4
j_call: TRBJ2-7

cdr3_aa: CASSAARNTEAFF
cdr3_nt: TGTGCCAGCAGCGCGGCCAGGAACACTGAAGCTTTCTTT
d_call: .
clone_size: many
v_call: TRBV9
j_call: TRBJ1-1

cdr3_aa: CASSLLPEVLAGTDTQYF
cdr3_nt: TGTGCCAGCAGCTTGCTCCCGGAGGTGTTGGCCGGCACAGATACGCAGTATTTT
d_call: .
clone_size: many
v_call: TRBV5-5
j_call: TRBJ2-3

cdr3_aa: CASNVGLITYEQYF
cdr3_nt: TGTGCCAGCAATGTGGGACTAATAACCTACGAGCAGTACTTC
d_call: TRBD2
clone_size: .
v_call: TRBV28
j_call: TRBJ2-7